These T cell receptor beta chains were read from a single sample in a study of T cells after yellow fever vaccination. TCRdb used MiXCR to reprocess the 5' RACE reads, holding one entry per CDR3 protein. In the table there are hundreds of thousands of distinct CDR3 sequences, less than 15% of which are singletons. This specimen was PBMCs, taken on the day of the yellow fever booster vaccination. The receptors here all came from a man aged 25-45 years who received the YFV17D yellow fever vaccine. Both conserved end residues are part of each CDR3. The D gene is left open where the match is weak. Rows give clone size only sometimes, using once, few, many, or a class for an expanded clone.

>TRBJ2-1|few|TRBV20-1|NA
TGCAGTGCTAGAGAGAGTTCCTATGAGCAGTTCTTC
CSARESSYEQFF
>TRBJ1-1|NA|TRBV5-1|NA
TGCGCCAGCAGCTTGGGCTCCCTCGGCACTGAAGCTTTCTTT
CASSLGSLGTEAFF
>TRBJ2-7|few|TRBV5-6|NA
TGTGCCAGCAACAGATTCTCCTACGAGCAGTACTTC
CASNRFSYEQYF
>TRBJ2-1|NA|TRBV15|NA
TGTGCCACCAGCAGGGAACCAGGGGATCTTTACAATGAGCAGTTCTTC
CATSREPGDLYNEQFF
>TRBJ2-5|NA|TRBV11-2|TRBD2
TGTGCCAGCAGCCCTAGATGGGCTAGCGGGGAAGAGACCCAGTACTTC
CASSPRWASGEETQYF
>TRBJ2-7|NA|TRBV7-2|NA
TGTGCCAGCAGCTCTCCGCGGAGTAGCTCCTACGAGCAGTACTTC
CASSSPRSSSYEQYF
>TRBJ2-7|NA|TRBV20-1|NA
TGCAGTGCTCGGGGACTTCCCTACGAGCAGTACTTC
CSARGLPYEQYF
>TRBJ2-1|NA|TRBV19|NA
TGTGCCTCCATAAAAGGGGCAGGGGGGTACAATGAGCAGTTCTTC
CASIKGAGGYNEQFF
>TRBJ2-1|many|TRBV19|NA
TGTGCCAGTAGTATTAGCCGGGGGAATGAGCAGTTCTTC
CASSISRGNEQFF
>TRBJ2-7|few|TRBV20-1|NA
TGCAGTGTATCGAGTCTCGACGAGCAGTACTTC
CSVSSLDEQYF
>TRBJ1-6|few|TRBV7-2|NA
TGTGCCAGCGGGGGTCACCGGGCTTCACCCCTCCACTTT
CASGGHRASPLHF
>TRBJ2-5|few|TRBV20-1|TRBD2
TGCAGTGCAGCGGGACTGCAACAAGAGACCCAGTACTTC
CSAAGLQQETQYF
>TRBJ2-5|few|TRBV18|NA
TGTGCCAGCTCGCCGGACAGCGGTCAAGAGACCCAGTACTTC
CASSPDSGQETQYF
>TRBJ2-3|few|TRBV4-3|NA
TGCGCCAGCAGCCAAAGATGGTCAGATACGCAGTATTTT
CASSQRWSDTQYF
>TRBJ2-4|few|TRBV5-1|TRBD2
TGCGCCAGCAGCCTCCTGACTAGCAGCAAAAACATTCAGTACTTC
CASSLLTSSKNIQYF
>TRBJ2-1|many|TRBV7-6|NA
TGTGCCAGCAGCTCCGATTGGGGGGGCTTTGAAAATGAGCAGTTCTTC
CASSSDWGGFENEQFF
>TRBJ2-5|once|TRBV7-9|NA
TGTGCCAGCAGCTTAGCTCCCAGGGCAGGGCAAGAGACCCAGTACTTC
CASSLAPRAGQETQYF
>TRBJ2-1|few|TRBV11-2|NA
TGTGCCAGCAGCCTAGGACTACTTAGCAATGAGCAGTTCTTC
CASSLGLLSNEQFF
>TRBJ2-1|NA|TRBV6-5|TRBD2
TGTGCCAGCAGTTACTCTATACTAGCGGGAGGGTTTGAGCAGTTCTTC
CASSYSILAGGFEQFF
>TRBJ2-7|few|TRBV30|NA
TGTGCCTGGTGTTGGACCGACGGACCTTACGAGCAGTACTTC
CAWCWTDGPYEQYF
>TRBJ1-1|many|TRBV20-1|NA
TGCAGTGCGCCCGACAGGCGGATCAACACTGAAGCTTTCTTT
CSAPDRRINTEAFF
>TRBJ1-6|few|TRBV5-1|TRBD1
TGCGCCAGCAGCTCGCTGGGACAGGCGAGCTCCTATAATTCACCCCTCCACTTT
CASSSLGQASSYNSPLHF
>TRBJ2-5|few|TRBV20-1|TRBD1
TGCAGTGCTCCCCGGACAGGGGGACGAGAGACCCAGTACTTC
CSAPRTGGRETQYF
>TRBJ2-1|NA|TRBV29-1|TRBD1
TGCAGCGGACAGGGCGGGTCCTACAATGAGCAGTTCTTC
CSGQGGSYNEQFF
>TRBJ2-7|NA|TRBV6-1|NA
TGTGCCAGCCGCATATATACAGGGAGGAATGAGCAGTACTTC
CASRIYTGRNEQYF
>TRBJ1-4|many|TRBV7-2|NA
TGTGCCAGCAGCTTACTGGGAGCAACTAATGAAAAACTGTTTTTT
CASSLLGATNEKLFF
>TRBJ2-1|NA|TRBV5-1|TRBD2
TGCGCCACCTCAGCGAGCGGGAGGGCCGGCAATGAGCAGTTCTTC
CATSASGRAGNEQFF
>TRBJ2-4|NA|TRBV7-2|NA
TGTGCCAGCAGCTTAAGTGGGGAGTTGAAGGGAAACATTCAGTACTTC
CASSLSGELKGNIQYF
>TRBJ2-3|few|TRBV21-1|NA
TGTGCCAGCAGCAATCGAGGGACCCGGTTGTCCTTAAGTGGCGGGGAGACCACAGATACGCAGTATTTT
CASSNRGTRLSLSGGETTDTQYF
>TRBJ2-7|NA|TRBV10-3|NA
TGTGCCATCAGTGAGTCGCCAGGGGCTTCCTACGAGCAGTACTTC
CAISESPGASYEQYF
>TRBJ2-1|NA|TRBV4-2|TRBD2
TGTGCCAGCAGCCCGTCGATGAGCGGGAGTACCCTAAACAATGAGCAGTTCTTC
CASSPSMSGSTLNNEQFF
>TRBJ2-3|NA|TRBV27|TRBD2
TGTGCCAGCAGGGGACTAGGAGGAGATACGCAGTATTTT
CASRGLGGDTQYF
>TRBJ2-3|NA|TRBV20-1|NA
TGCAGTGCTAGAGAGCCCCTGGGAGCAGATACGCAGTATTTT
CSAREPLGADTQYF
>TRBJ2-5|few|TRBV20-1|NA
TGCAGTGGGACCAGTGGGGGCGAAGAGACCCAGTACTTC
CSGTSGGEETQYF
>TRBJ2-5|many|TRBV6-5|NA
TGTGCCAGCAGTAGGTTCCAAGAGACCCAGTACTTC
CASSRFQETQYF
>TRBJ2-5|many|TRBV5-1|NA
TGCGCCAGCAGCTTACAAGAGACCCAGTACTTC
CASSLQETQYF
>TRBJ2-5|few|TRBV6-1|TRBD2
TGTGCCAGCAGTGGAGGGACTAGCGGGAGGATTTTGGGAGAGACCCAGTACTTC
CASSGGTSGRILGETQYF
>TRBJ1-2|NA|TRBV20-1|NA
TGCAGTGCTAAGGGACCGACTACCTATGGCTACACCTTC
CSAKGPTTYGYTF
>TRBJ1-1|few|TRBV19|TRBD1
TGTGCCAGTAGCCGGGGGACAGAGCAAATGAACACTGAAGCTTTCTTT
CASSRGTEQMNTEAFF
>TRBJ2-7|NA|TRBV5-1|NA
TGCGCCAGCAGTCCGTCGGCAGAAAAAGGTGACGAGCAGTACTTC
CASSPSAEKGDEQYF
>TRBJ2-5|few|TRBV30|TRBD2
TGTGCCTGGAAAGCGGGAGCGGCGGTGATGGAGACCCAGTACTTC
CAWKAGAAVMETQYF
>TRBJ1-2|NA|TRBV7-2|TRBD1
TGTGCCAGCAGCCCGCGGACAGGGAGGCCTGGCTACACCTTC
CASSPRTGRPGYTF